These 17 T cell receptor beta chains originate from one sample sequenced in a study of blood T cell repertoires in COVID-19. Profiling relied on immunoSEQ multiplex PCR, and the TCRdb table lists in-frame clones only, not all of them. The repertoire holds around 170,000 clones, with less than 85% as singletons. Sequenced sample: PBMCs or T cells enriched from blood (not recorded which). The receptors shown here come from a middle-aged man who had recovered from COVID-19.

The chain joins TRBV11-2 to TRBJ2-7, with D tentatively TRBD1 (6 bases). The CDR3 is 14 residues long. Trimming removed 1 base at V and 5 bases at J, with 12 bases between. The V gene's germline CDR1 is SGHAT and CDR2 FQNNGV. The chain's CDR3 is CASSLVWQGNEQYF. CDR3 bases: TGTGCCAGCAGCTTAGTTTGGCAGGGGAACGAGCAGTACTTC.

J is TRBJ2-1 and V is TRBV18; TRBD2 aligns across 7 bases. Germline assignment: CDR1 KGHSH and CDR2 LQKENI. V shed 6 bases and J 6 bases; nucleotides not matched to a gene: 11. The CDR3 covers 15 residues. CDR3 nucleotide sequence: TGTGCCAGCTCGCGGGGGACTTCGGGCGTCAATGAGCAGTTCTTC. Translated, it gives CASSRGTSGVNEQFF.

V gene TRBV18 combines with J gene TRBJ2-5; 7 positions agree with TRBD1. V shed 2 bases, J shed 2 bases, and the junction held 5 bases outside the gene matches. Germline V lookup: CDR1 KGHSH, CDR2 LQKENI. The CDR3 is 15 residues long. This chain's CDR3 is CASSPRGLGQETQYF. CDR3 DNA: TGTGCCAGCTCACCAAGGGGGCTAGGGCAAGAGACCCAGTACTTC.

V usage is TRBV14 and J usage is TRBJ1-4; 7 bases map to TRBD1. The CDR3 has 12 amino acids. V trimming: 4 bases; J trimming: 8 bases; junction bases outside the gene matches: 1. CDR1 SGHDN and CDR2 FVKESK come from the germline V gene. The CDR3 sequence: CASSPDREKLFF. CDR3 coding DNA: TGTGCCAGCAGCCCGGACAGGGAAAAACTGTTTTTT.

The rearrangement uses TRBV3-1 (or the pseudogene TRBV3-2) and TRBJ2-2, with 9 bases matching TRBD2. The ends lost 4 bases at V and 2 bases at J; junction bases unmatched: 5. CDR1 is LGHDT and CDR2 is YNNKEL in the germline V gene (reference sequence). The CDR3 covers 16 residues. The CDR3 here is CASSRTSGFNTGELFF. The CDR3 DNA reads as TGTGCCAGCAGCCGAACTAGCGGGTTTAACACCGGGGAGCTGTTTTTT.

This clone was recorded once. The CDR3 loop reads CATSGGTYEQYF. CDR3 DNA: TGTGCCACCAGTGGGGGCACCTACGAGCAGTACTTC. The chain links TRBV24-1 to TRBJ2-7, with D tentatively TRBD1 (5 bases). Trimming removed 5 bases from V and 2 bases from J, with 6 bases in between. The CDR3 runs to 12 residues. CDR1 and CDR2 (germline): KGHDR, SFDVKD.

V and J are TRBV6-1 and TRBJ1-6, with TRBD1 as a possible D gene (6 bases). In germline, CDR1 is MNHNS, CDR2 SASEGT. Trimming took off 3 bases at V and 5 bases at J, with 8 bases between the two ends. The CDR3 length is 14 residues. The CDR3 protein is CASSDRGNNSPLHF. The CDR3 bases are TGTGCCAGCAGTGACAGGGGTAATAATTCACCCCTCCACTTT.

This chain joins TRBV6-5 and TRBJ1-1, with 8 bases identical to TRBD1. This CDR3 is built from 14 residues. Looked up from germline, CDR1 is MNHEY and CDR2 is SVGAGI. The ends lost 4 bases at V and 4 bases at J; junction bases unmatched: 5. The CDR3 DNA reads TGTGCCAGCAGTTCCCGCACAGGGGGCACTGAAGCTTTCTTT. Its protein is CASSSRTGGTEAFF.

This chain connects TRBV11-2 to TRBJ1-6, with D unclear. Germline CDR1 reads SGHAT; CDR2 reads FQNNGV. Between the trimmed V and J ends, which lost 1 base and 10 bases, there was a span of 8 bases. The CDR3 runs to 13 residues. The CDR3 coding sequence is TGTGCCAGCAGCTTAGTTCTTTTATCACCCCTCCACTTT. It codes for CASSLVLLSPLHF.

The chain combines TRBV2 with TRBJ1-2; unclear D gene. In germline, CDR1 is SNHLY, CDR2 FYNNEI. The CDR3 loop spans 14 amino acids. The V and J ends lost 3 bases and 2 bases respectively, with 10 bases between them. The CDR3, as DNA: TGTGCCAGCAGTGAGAGGGTGGGAAACTATGGCTACACCTTC. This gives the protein CASSERVGNYGYTF.

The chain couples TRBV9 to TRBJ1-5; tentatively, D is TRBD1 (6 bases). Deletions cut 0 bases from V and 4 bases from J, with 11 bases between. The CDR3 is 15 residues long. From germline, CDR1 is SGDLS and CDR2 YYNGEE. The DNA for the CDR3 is TGTGCCAGCAGCGTAGCGGGACATGAGAATCAGCCCCAGCATTTT. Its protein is CASSVAGHENQPQHF.

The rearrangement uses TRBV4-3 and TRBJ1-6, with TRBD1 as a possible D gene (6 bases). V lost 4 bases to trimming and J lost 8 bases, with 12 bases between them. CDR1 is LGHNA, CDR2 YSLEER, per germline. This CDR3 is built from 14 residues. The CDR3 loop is CASSRDRSHSPLHF. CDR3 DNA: TGCGCCAGCAGCCGCGACAGGTCCCATTCACCCCTCCACTTT.

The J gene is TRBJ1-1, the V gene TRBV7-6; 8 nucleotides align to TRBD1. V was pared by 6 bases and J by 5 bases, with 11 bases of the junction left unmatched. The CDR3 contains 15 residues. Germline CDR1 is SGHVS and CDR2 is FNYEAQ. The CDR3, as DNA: TGTGCCAGCAGTTATTCCACAGGGGGTGGGACTGAAGCTTTCTTT. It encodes CASSYSTGGGTEAFF.

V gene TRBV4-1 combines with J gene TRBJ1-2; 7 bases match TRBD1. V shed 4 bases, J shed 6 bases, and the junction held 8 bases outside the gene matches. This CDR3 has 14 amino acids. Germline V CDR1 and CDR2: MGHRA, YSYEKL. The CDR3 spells CASSRQQGRDGYTF. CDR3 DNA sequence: TGCGCCAGCAGCCGCCAACAGGGGCGGGATGGCTACACCTTC.

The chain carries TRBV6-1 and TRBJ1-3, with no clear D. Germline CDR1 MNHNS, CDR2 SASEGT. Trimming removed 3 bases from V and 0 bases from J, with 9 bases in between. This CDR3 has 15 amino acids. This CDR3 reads CASSEQVFSGNTIYF. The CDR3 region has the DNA TGTGCCAGCAGTGAGCAGGTCTTCTCTGGAAACACCATATATTTT.

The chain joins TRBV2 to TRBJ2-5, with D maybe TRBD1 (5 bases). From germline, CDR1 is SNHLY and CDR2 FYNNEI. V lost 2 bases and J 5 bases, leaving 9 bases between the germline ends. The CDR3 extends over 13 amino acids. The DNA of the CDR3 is TGTGCCAGCAGTGAATCCCAGGGTGAGACCCAGTACTTC. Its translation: CASSESQGETQYF. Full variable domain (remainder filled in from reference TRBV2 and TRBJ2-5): EPEVTQTPSHQVTQMGQEVILRCVPISNHLYFYWYRQILGQKVEFLVSFYNNEISEKSEIFDDQFSVERPDGSNFTLKIRSTKLEDSAMYFCASSESQGETQYFGPGTRLLVL.

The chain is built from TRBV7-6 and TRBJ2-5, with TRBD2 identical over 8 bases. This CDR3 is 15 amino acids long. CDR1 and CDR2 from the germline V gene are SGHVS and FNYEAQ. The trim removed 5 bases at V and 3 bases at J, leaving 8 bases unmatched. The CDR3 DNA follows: TGTGCCAGCAGCGTTAGCGGGACGGGTAAAGAGACCCAGTACTTC. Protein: CASSVSGTGKETQYF.